The 9 T cell receptor beta chains given below trace back to one sample, sequenced in a study of T cell clones after liver transplantation. TCRdb keeps only in-frame clones here, not all; method: immunoSEQ multiplex PCR. Here the sample spans about 21,000 clones, approximately 93% being singletons. Specimen: CD8+ T cells from blood, collected less than 28 months after liver transplant. These receptor sequences come from a human patient who received a liver transplant. The T cells may come from the graft donor.

The chain combines TRBV9 with TRBJ2-2, with D possibly being TRBD2 (5 bases). Germline-derived CDR1 and CDR2 are SGDLS and YYNGEE. This CDR3 has 15 amino acids. The V and J ends lost 0 bases and 3 bases respectively, with 9 bases between them. The CDR3 sequence: CASSVGRTDTGELFF. Written as DNA, the CDR3 is TGTGCCAGCAGCGTAGGGAGGACTGACACCGGGGAGCTGTTTTTT.

This sequence joins TRBV28 and TRBJ2-5; 9 bases are a match to TRBD1. V lost 7 bases and J lost 1; bases outside the gene matches: 13. The CDR3 contains 17 residues. From germline, CDR1 is MDHEN and CDR2 SYDVKM. The DNA for the CDR3 is TGTGCCAGCACAGGAGGGGACAGGGAGCCCCTCCAAGAGACCCAGTACTTC. It encodes CASTGGDREPLQETQYF.

This chain joins TRBV9 and TRBJ2-5, with D possibly matching TRBD1 (6 bases). The germline gives CDR1 SGDLS, CDR2 YYNGEE. V dropped 4 bases and J dropped 5 bases, with 15 bases sitting between them. The length of the CDR3 is 14 residues. The DNA for the CDR3 is TGTGCCAGCAGCCCACAAAACAGGGAGGAGACCCAGTACTTC. This sequence encodes CASSPQNREETQYF.

The V call is TRBV7-9, the J call TRBJ2-7; TRBD2 aligns across 7 bases. This CDR3 has 14 amino acids. V lost 2 bases to trimming and J lost 3 bases; unmatched junction nucleotides: 4. Germline V CDR1 and CDR2: SEHNR, FQNEAQ (reference sequence). The CDR3 is CASSLTTSDYEQYF. CDR3 DNA sequence: TGTGCCAGCAGCTTAACTACTAGCGACTACGAGCAGTACTTC.

This clone was seen just once. The rearrangement joins TRBV7-9 to TRBJ2-2, with 10 bases identical to TRBD2. Germline V gene lookup returns CDR1 SEHNR and CDR2 FQNEAQ (reference sequence). This CDR3 contains 15 residues. The V and J ends lost 4 bases and 3 bases, in that order; junction bases with no gene match: 2. CDR3 loop: CASSSSGSYTGELFF. In DNA form, the CDR3 reads TGTGCCAGCAGCTCTAGCGGGAGCTACACCGGGGAGCTGTTTTTT.

This sequence joins TRBV7-9 and TRBJ1-2; D gene unclear. The germline V and J ends were trimmed by 1 base and 5 bases, with 2 bases remaining between them. CDR1 is SEHNR and CDR2 is FQNEAQ in the germline V gene (reference sequence). The CDR3 has 11 residues. The CDR3 region has the DNA TGTGCCAGCAGCTTAGATTATGGCTACACCTTC. This sequence encodes CASSLDYGYTF.

The chain combines TRBV27 with TRBJ1-1; unclear D gene. Germline CDR1 and CDR2: MNHEY and SMNVEV (reference sequence). This CDR3 has 13 residues. With 6 bases removed from V and 0 bases from J, the gap between germline ends came to 8 bases. The DNA for the CDR3 is TGTGCCAGCAGAGTTACAGTGAACACTGAAGCTTTCTTT. Its protein product is CASRVTVNTEAFF.

The chain joins TRBV5-1 to TRBJ2-1, with 11 bases lining up with TRBD2. The CDR3 covers 16 residues. CDR1 SGHRS and CDR2 YFSETQ come from the germline V gene. Trimming cost V 2 bases and J 6 bases; bases outside gene matches: 7. CDR3 amino acids: CASSFIAGGPGNEQFF. Here the CDR3 DNA reads TGCGCCAGCAGCTTTATAGCGGGAGGGCCGGGCAATGAGCAGTTCTTC.

The rearrangement links TRBV4-3 to TRBJ2-1; 7 positions agree with TRBD1. After removal of 0 bases from V and 6 bases from J, the junction contained 8 bases not matched to a gene. The CDR3 runs 16 residues. Germline values: CDR1 LGHNA, CDR2 YSLEER. CDR3 sequence (DNA): TGCGCCAGCAGCCAAGATCTCGGGACAGCTTCCAATGAGCAGTTCTTC. Translating it yields CASSQDLGTASNEQFF.